Listed here are 24 T cell receptor beta chains from one sample, sequenced in a study of T cell responses to AZD1222 COVID-19 vaccine. The table came from immunoSEQ multiplex PCR; TCRdb's copy has only in-frame clones and leaves some out. Of some 150,000 clones in the sample, 90% to 95% were seen once. The specimen comprised peripheral blood, sampled on day 0 of AZD1222 vaccination. The receptors here all came from an adult in good health.

There are a few counts of this clone. This chain links TRBV2 with TRBJ1-1; the D is unclear. The CDR3 spans 11 residues. Trimming left V 4 bases short and J 4 bases short, with 4 bases between. Germline CDR1 SNHLY, CDR2 FYNNEI. CDR3 DNA: TGTGCCAGCAGTGGTGGCACTGAAGCTTTCTTT. Its protein product is CASSGGTEAFF.

This chain joins TRBV5-6 and TRBJ1-4; possibly TRBD1 for D (6 bases). In germline, CDR1 is SGHDT, CDR2 YYEEEE. The CDR3 contains 15 residues. V shed 0 bases and J shed 7 bases, with 13 bases lying between them. The CDR3 reads CASSLGGQEAEKLFF. The CDR3 DNA follows: TGTGCCAGCAGCTTGGGGGGGCAGGAGGCTGAAAAACTGTTTTTT. Complete variable domain (other parts from reference TRBV5-6 and TRBJ1-4): DAGVTQSPTHLIKTRGQQVTLRCSPKSGHDTVSWYQQALGQGPQFIFQYYEEEERQRGNFPDRFSGHQFPNYSSELNVNALLLGDSALYLCASSLGGQEAEKLFFGSGTQLSVL.

This chain joins TRBV27 and TRBJ1-3; D might be TRBD1 (5 bases). The germline CDR1 and CDR2 sequences are MNHEY and SMNVEV (reference sequence). The CDR3 length is 15 residues. V gave up 0 bases and J gave up 0 bases, with 6 bases separating them. CDR3 sequence reads: CASSLSRGSGNTIYF. The DNA for the CDR3 is TGTGCCAGCAGTTTATCGAGGGGCTCTGGAAACACCATATATTTT.

CDR3 bases: TGTGCCAGTAGTATAACTGAATGGCGAAAACTGTTTTTT. This translates into CASSITEWRKLFF. The chain recombines TRBV19 with TRBJ1-4; no clear D. Trimming took 2 bases from V and 10 from J, leaving 11 bases between them. Germline lookup yields CDR1 LNHDA and CDR2 SQIVND (reference sequence). The CDR3 is made up of 13 amino acids.

This clone was recorded once. The chain has TRBV11-1 and TRBJ2-3; D remains unclear. The CDR3 spans 12 residues. V gave up 5 bases and J gave up 8 bases, with 11 bases separating them. Per germline, CDR1 SGHAT and CDR2 FQDESV (reference sequence). CDR3 in amino acids: CASSMPLGTQYF. The CDR3 DNA sequence: TGTGCCAGCAGCATGCCGCTTGGTACGCAGTATTTT.

CDR3 sequence reads: CASGNTGGPEQYV. CDR3 nucleotides: TGTGCCAGCGGAAATACAGGGGGGCCCGAGCAGTACGTC. This rearrangement joins TRBV11-2 to TRBJ2-7; TRBD1 aligns across 8 bases. Per the germline V gene, CDR1 is SGHAT and CDR2 is FQNNGV. The CDR3 runs to 13 residues. Germline trimming cut 8 bases from V and 6 bases from J; bases unmatched to any gene: 9.

This chain joins TRBV5-1 and TRBJ1-6, with TRBD1 identical over 9 bases. This CDR3 has 15 residues. Losses at the gene ends were 3 bases for V and 11 bases for J; bases not matched to a gene: 9. Germline CDR1 and CDR2: SGHRS and YFSETQ. The CDR3 coding sequence is TGCGCCAGCAGCTCGGATGACAGGGGGGAGGCACCCCTCCACTTT. Protein product: CASSSDDRGEAPLHF.

With regard to this clone: Germline and junction disagree at one end, which may indicate a read error. The CDR3 protein is CATSDSNVGIAKEKLFF. The CDR3 DNA is TGTGCCACCAGTGATTCCAACGTGGGAATAGCTAAGGAAAAACTGTTTTTT. The chain employs TRBV24-1 and TRBJ1-4; D gene unclear. CDR3 length equals 17 residues. Germline V CDR1 and CDR2: KGHDR, SFDVKD.

This chain uses TRBV15 with TRBJ1-2; TRBD1 might be the D (5 bases). The CDR3 spans 13 residues. V was cut by 2 bases and J by 4 bases, with 8 bases left in between. Germline V gene data show CDR1 as LNHNV and CDR2 as YYDKDF (reference sequence). CDR3 DNA: TGTGCCACCAGCAGACAGGGAGGCTATGGCTACACCTTC. Translated, it gives CATSRQGGYGYTF.

V is TRBV14 and J is TRBJ1-3; D not resolved. The CDR3 runs 14 residues. V was shortened by 3 bases and J by 4 bases, with 10 bases between the two germline ends. Looked up from germline, CDR1 is SGHDN and CDR2 is FVKESK. This CDR3 is CASSHGLHGNTIYF. The CDR3 DNA reads as TGTGCCAGCAGCCACGGACTACACGGAAACACCATATATTTT.

V gene TRBV7-9 combines with J gene TRBJ1-2, with 8 nucleotides matching TRBD1. The CDR3 length is 14 residues. Per germline, CDR1 SEHNR and CDR2 FQNEAQ (reference sequence). The V and J ends lost 5 bases and 4 bases, in that order; junction bases with no gene match: 6. The CDR3 loop reads CASSEGQDLYGYTF. CDR3 nucleotides: TGTGCCAGCAGCGAGGGACAGGACCTCTATGGCTACACCTTC.

The chain has TRBV6-6 and TRBJ2-2, with TRBD2 as a possible D gene (6 bases). Trimming stripped 5 bases from V and 4 bases from J, with 26 bases between. The CDR3 is 19 residues long. Germline V gene sequence: CDR1 MNHNY, CDR2 SVGAGI (reference sequence). CDR3 protein: CASSPQPGRARAGTGELFF. DNA of the CDR3: TGTGCCAGCAGTCCTCAACCCGGCAGGGCCCGAGCGGGCACCGGGGAGCTGTTTTTT.

The chain is built from TRBV11-1 and TRBJ2-3, with 10 bases fitting TRBD2. Germline trimming cut 7 bases from V and 2 bases from J; bases unmatched to any gene: 6. The CDR3 consists of 15 residues. Germline assignment: CDR1 SGHAT and CDR2 FQDESV (reference sequence). CDR3 nucleotides: TGTGCCAGCAACCCACTAGCGGGGCTCACAGATACGCAGTATTTT. Amino acid sequence: CASNPLAGLTDTQYF.

The CDR3 DNA is TGTGCCAGCAGCGTAGAGGGGGCCACTGAAGCTTTCTTT. Translation gives CASSVEGATEAFF. This rearrangement joins TRBV9 to TRBJ1-1, with TRBD1 matching 7 bases. Trimming at V came to 0 bases and at J to 4 bases, leaving 0 bases not matched to a gene. CDR1 SGDLS and CDR2 YYNGEE come from the germline V gene. This CDR3 comprises 13 residues.

The chain joins TRBV27 to TRBJ2-1, with D hard to call. This CDR3 spans 14 amino acids. Germline CDR1 is MNHEY and CDR2 is SMNVEV (reference sequence). V was clipped by 4 bases and J by 1 base, with 8 bases between them. CDR3 bases: TGTGCCAGCAGTTGGGTCGTATCCTACAATGAGCAGTTCTTC. This gives the protein CASSWVVSYNEQFF.

The rearrangement uses TRBV10-2 and TRBJ2-3; the match to TRBD2 covers 7 bases. With V trimmed by 6 bases and J by 2 bases, 5 bases remained unmatched. The CDR3 has 14 amino acids. Germline V gene sequence: CDR1 WSHSY, CDR2 SAAADI. The CDR3 here is CASRLAGYTDTQYF. In DNA, the CDR3 is TGCGCCAGCAGATTAGCGGGTTACACAGATACGCAGTATTTT.

The chain uses TRBV2 and TRBJ1-2; D is perhaps TRBD1 (5 bases). V gave up 4 bases and J gave up 6 bases, with 12 bases separating them. The CDR3 consists of 13 residues. CDR1 and CDR2 from the germline V gene are SNHLY and FYNNEI. The CDR3 sequence is CASSVGRDDGYTF. CDR3 DNA sequence: TGTGCCAGCAGTGTAGGTAGGGACGATGGCTACACCTTC.

The chain is built from TRBV18 and TRBJ1-5; 10 nucleotides match TRBD1. J lost 6 bases, V lost 3 bases, and 8 bases had no gene match. Germline values: CDR1 KGHSH, CDR2 LQKENI. CDR3 length equals 16 residues. The CDR3 loop reads CASSPGQGKLGQPQHF. For the CDR3, the DNA is TGTGCCAGCTCACCGGGACAGGGGAAATTGGGTCAGCCCCAGCATTTT.

This rearrangement joins TRBV6-5 to TRBJ2-5, with 9 bases aligning to TRBD1. This CDR3 region has 15 residues. V was clipped by 6 bases and J by 1 base; unmatched bases: 6. Germline V gene data show CDR1 as MNHEY and CDR2 as SVGAGI. CDR3 sequence: CASRPGQGTQETQYF. The DNA of the CDR3 is TGTGCCAGCAGGCCGGGACAGGGAACCCAAGAGACCCAGTACTTC.

The V gene is TRBV13, the J gene TRBJ2-1, with 11 bases identical to TRBD1. The CDR3 covers 17 residues. V lost 3 bases, J lost 8 bases, and 12 bases stayed unmatched. The germline V gene encodes CDR1 PRHDT and CDR2 FYEKMQ (reference sequence). The CDR3 nucleotides are TGTGCCAGCAGCTTTAGTTTCTGGGACAGGGGGATGGATGAGCAGTTCTTC. Translation: CASSFSFWDRGMDEQFF.

This chain joins TRBV27 and TRBJ2-1; 9 positions match TRBD2. Germline V gives CDR1 MNHEY, CDR2 SMNVEV (reference sequence). Trimming at V came to 8 bases and at J to 0 bases, leaving 17 bases not matched to a gene. The CDR3 is 19 residues long. The CDR3 sequence is CASCSGAGGLLSSYNEQFF. CDR3 bases: TGTGCCAGCTGCTCTGGGGCGGGGGGGCTTTTGAGCTCCTACAATGAGCAGTTCTTC.

The chain links TRBV19 to TRBJ1-4; 7 bases align to TRBD1. Unmatched junction bases numbered 6, after V lost 4 bases and J lost 7 bases. The CDR3 has 14 residues. Germline assignment: CDR1 LNHDA and CDR2 SQIVND (reference sequence). CDR3 protein: CASSTTGASEKLFF. In nucleotides, the CDR3 is TGTGCCAGTAGTACCACAGGGGCCAGTGAAAAACTGTTTTTT.

V gene TRBV6-2 or TRBV6-3 combines with J gene TRBJ2-5; TRBD2 matches at 14 bases. The CDR3 is made up of 18 amino acids. V shed 2 bases and J 4 bases; nucleotides not matched to a gene: 9. Germline CDR1 is MNHEY and CDR2 is SVGEGT. The CDR3 here is CASSYVGGTSGSRETQYF. In DNA form, the CDR3 reads TGTGCCAGCAGTTACGTTGGGGGGACTAGCGGGAGCAGAGAGACCCAGTACTTC.

The chain uses TRBV6-1 and TRBJ1-3; tentative D call: TRBD1 (5 bases). CDR3 size: 15 residues. Germline values: CDR1 MNHNS, CDR2 SASEGT. Trimming took 3 bases from V and 6 from J, leaving 15 bases between them. The CDR3 spells CASSDGWQGLNTIYF. The CDR3 nucleotides are TGTGCCAGCAGTGATGGCTGGCAGGGCTTAAACACCATATATTTT.